These 21 T cell receptor beta chains share one sample of origin, sequenced in a study of blood T cell repertoires in COVID-19. Repertoires were generated with immunoSEQ multiplex PCR, while TCRdb's copy carries only in-frame clones and drops some. The data contain about 250,000 clones, roughly 91% of them singletons. Sequenced material: PBMCs or T cells enriched from blood (not recorded which). These receptors all come from a woman under 40 with acute COVID-19.

This clone was seen many times. J is TRBJ1-2 and V is TRBV5-1, with 7 positions matching TRBD1. Germline trimming cut 2 bases from V and 1 base from J; bases unmatched to any gene: 8. Germline V gene sequence: CDR1 SGHRS, CDR2 YFSETQ. The CDR3 is 16 amino acids. The chain's CDR3 is CASSLGERQGNYGYTF. In nucleotides, the CDR3 is TGCGCCAGCAGCTTAGGGGAAAGACAGGGTAACTATGGCTACACCTTC.

The DNA for the CDR3 is TGTGCCAGCAGACGAGACGGGGATAGCTCCTACAATGAGCAGTTCTTC. This encodes CASRRDGDSSYNEQFF. The chain carries TRBV4-2 and TRBJ2-1, with D possibly TRBD2 on 5 matching bases. The CDR3 has 16 amino acids. The ends were cut back, 6 bases at V and 0 bases at J, with 15 bases in the middle. Per germline, CDR1 LGHNA and CDR2 YNFKEQ.

The rearrangement joins TRBV27 to TRBJ2-5; 8 nucleotides line up with TRBD2. This CDR3 region has 15 residues. Germline-derived CDR1 and CDR2 are MNHEY and SMNVEV (reference sequence). Trimming cost V 2 bases and J 5 bases; bases outside gene matches: 7. CDR3 residues: CASSLVAGPRETQYF. The CDR3 nucleotides read TGTGCCAGCAGTTTAGTAGCGGGGCCCCGGGAGACCCAGTACTTC.

The V call is TRBV10-1, the J call TRBJ2-3, with D maybe TRBD2 (5 bases). The CDR3 contains 16 residues. The V gene's germline CDR1 is WNHNN and CDR2 SYGVQD (reference sequence). V lost 1 base to trimming and J lost 6 bases, with 17 bases between them. CDR3 in DNA: TGCGCCAGCAGTGAGTTATCGGCAGCGGATCCGGATACGCAGTATTTT. It yields the protein CASSELSAADPDTQYF.

The gene calls are TRBV19 and TRBJ1-2; D is undetermined. The V gene lost 0 bases and the J gene lost 2 bases, with 13 bases spanning the gap. The CDR3 has 16 residues. Germline CDR1 reads LNHDA; CDR2 reads SQIVND (reference sequence). The CDR3 coding sequence is TGTGCCAGTAGTATAGATCCCGCCCCCAGAAACTATGGCTACACCTTC. Its protein product is CASSIDPAPRNYGYTF.

The rearrangement links TRBV21-1 to TRBJ2-1; the table's D call, TRBD2, was not checked against the DNA. TRBV21-1 corresponds to a pseudogene. This CDR3 is 17 amino acids long. The CDR3: CASSKGGLAGRYNEQFF. The CDR3 coding sequence is TGTGCCAGCAGCAAAGGAGGCCTAGCGGGGCGATACAATGAGCAGTTCTTC.

The chain uses TRBV2 and TRBJ1-5; 8 nucleotides match TRBD1. Germline lookup yields CDR1 SNHLY and CDR2 FYNNEI. V trimming: 7 bases; J trimming: 7 bases; junction bases outside the gene matches: 12. The CDR3 contains 15 residues. CDR3 nucleotides: TGTGCCAGCAACGACTGGACAGGGCGGGGGCAGCCCCAGCATTTT. Translated, it gives CASNDWTGRGQPQHF.

The rearrangement links TRBV14 to TRBJ2-1; 10 nucleotides match TRBD2. V dropped 0 bases and J dropped 8; count of bases not matched to a gene: 13. Germline lookup yields CDR1 SGHDN and CDR2 FVKESK. The CDR3 runs 18 residues. The CDR3 DNA reads TGTGCCAGCAGCCAAGAAATCGGCGGGCTAGCGGGGGCCGATGAGCAGTTCTTC. Its translation is CASSQEIGGLAGADEQFF.

The chain's CDR3 is CASSIDKGRTWGYTF. The DNA for the CDR3 is TGTGCCAGTAGTATAGATAAGGGTCGGACTTGGGGCTACACCTTC. This chain connects TRBV19 to TRBJ1-2; D is unclear. V lost 0 bases, J lost 8 bases, and 16 bases lay in between. This CDR3 is 15 amino acids long. In germline, CDR1 is LNHDA, CDR2 SQIVND (reference sequence).

This CDR3 reads CASSTSWDRDQPQHF. The CDR3 DNA follows: TGTGCCAGCAGCACCTCCTGGGACAGGGATCAGCCCCAGCATTTT. This chain joins TRBV7-2 and TRBJ1-5; 9 bases agree with TRBD1. V lost 5 bases, J lost 5 bases, and 7 bases stayed unmatched. CDR3 size: 15 residues. From germline, CDR1 is SGHTA and CDR2 FQGNSA.

The sample holds one count of this clone. The V gene is TRBV11-3, the J gene TRBJ2-1; tentatively, D is TRBD2 (6 bases). Looked up from germline, CDR1 is SGHNT and CDR2 is YENEEA. This CDR3 is built from 15 residues. V lost 1 base and J 3 bases, leaving 10 bases between the germline ends. This CDR3 is CASSLGEAYYNEQFF. Here the CDR3 DNA reads TGTGCCAGCAGCTTAGGGGAGGCCTACTACAATGAGCAGTTCTTC.

V usage is TRBV3-1 (or the pseudogene TRBV3-2) and J usage is TRBJ1-4, with D possibly being TRBD1 (5 bases). CDR1 LGHDT and CDR2 YNNKEL come from the germline V gene (reference sequence). V gave up 4 bases and J gave up 6 bases, with 12 bases separating them. This CDR3 has 14 amino acids. Here the CDR3 reads CASSPPGRDEKLFF. As DNA, the CDR3 is TGTGCCAGCAGCCCCCCAGGGAGGGATGAAAAACTGTTTTTT.

This chain connects TRBV30 to TRBJ1-5; TRBD1 matches at 10 bases. The V gene end was trimmed by 0 bases and the J gene end by 0 bases; junction bases not matched to a gene: 2. The germline V gene encodes CDR1 GTSNPN and CDR2 SVGIG (reference sequence). The CDR3 is 16 amino acids. CDR3 residues: CAWSVGTGDSNQPQHF. CDR3 bases: TGTGCCTGGAGTGTAGGGACAGGGGATAGCAATCAGCCCCAGCATTTT.

About this clone: The sample contains more than one DNA sequence encoding this CDR3. This chain links TRBV5-1 with TRBJ1-5, with D possibly being TRBD1 (6 bases). Trimming took 0 bases from V and 4 from J, leaving 11 bases between them. In germline, CDR1 is SGHRS, CDR2 YFSETQ. The CDR3 is made up of 15 amino acids. DNA for the CDR3: TGCGCCAGCAGCTTGGCGGGGGGCTCTAATCAGCCCCAGCATTTT. Protein product: CASSLAGGSNQPQHF.

This rearrangement joins TRBV6-1 to TRBJ1-6, with D possibly matching TRBD1 (5 bases). V was cut by 0 bases and J by 10 bases, with 13 bases left in between. Germline lookup yields CDR1 MNHNS and CDR2 SASEGT. The CDR3 covers 15 residues. The CDR3 bases are TGTGCCAGCAGTGAAGCGTCGGGGGGGAGCTCACCCCTCCACTTT. It encodes CASSEASGGSSPLHF.

The rearrangement links TRBV30 to TRBJ1-4, with 10 bases matching TRBD1. The ends lost 5 bases at V and 7 bases at J; junction bases unmatched: 7. The CDR3 covers 14 residues. Germline lookup yields CDR1 GTSNPN and CDR2 SVGIG (reference sequence). The CDR3 DNA reads as TGTGCCTGGGGTCGGGACAGGGGTCGTGAAAAACTGTTTTTT. It specifies CAWGRDRGREKLFF.

The gene calls are TRBV10-1 and TRBJ2-3; 9 nucleotides align to TRBD2. V dropped 4 bases and J dropped 2; count of bases not matched to a gene: 4. The CDR3 covers 15 residues. Germline V gene sequence: CDR1 WNHNN, CDR2 SYGVQD (reference sequence). CDR3: CASSGVAGDTDTQYF. CDR3 in DNA: TGCGCCAGCAGTGGGGTAGCGGGAGACACAGATACGCAGTATTTT.

The chain couples TRBV9 to TRBJ1-2; 7 bases are shared with TRBD1. V trimming: 0 bases; J trimming: 2 bases; junction bases outside the gene matches: 4. The CDR3 is 15 amino acids. In germline, CDR1 is SGDLS, CDR2 YYNGEE. The DNA of the CDR3 is TGTGCCAGCAGCGTAGTCCCAGGGGGAAACTATGGCTACACCTTC. It yields the protein CASSVVPGGNYGYTF.

This clone is a singleton in its sample. The rearrangement links TRBV4-3 to TRBJ1-1; perhaps TRBD1 as D (5 bases). The CDR3 is 15 amino acids. V shed 3 bases and J shed 0 bases, with 11 bases lying between them. Per germline, CDR1 LGHNA and CDR2 YSLEER. The CDR3 sequence is CASSQARDLNTEAFF. Here the CDR3 DNA reads TGCGCCAGCAGCCAGGCCAGGGATCTGAACACTGAAGCTTTCTTT.

The chain is built from TRBV29-1 and TRBJ2-1; TRBD2 is a possible D gene (6 bases). Trimming left V 7 bases short and J 9 bases short, with 10 bases between. Germline V gene sequence: CDR1 SQVTM, CDR2 ANQGSEA. The length of the CDR3 is 10 residues. The CDR3 bases are TGCAGCGCTGGACTAACTGAGCAGTTCTTC. Encoded protein: CSAGLTEQFF.

The rearrangement joins TRBV6-5 to TRBJ1-6; D is ambiguous. Germline CDR1 reads MNHEY; CDR2 reads SVGAGI. The CDR3 sequence is 15 residues long. V gave up 5 bases and J gave up 10 bases, with 18 bases separating them. CDR3 sequence reads: CASSPRDDIGSPLHF. The CDR3 DNA reads TGTGCCAGCAGTCCCCGGGATGATATTGGGTCACCCCTCCACTTT.